This T cell receptor (beta chain) was documented in a study of PD-1 blockade in mismatch repair-deficient tumors. In the study overall: All were previously treated, progressing patients with approximately 12 mismatch repair-deficient cancer types.

In its sample, this clone was seen once. A few pembrolizumab responders had their TCRs sequenced. The CDR3 is 14 residues long. V was pared by 2 bases and J by 5 bases, with 15 bases between. Looked up from germline, CDR1 is GTSNPN and CDR2 is SVGIG (reference sequence). The table came from immunoSEQ multiplex PCR; TCRdb's copy has only in-frame clones and leaves some out. The sample holds tens of thousands of clones, about four fifths seen once. The sequence came from an adult with mismatch repair-deficient cancer. Sequencing used peripheral blood, obtained 4 weeks after starting pembrolizumab. The V and J genes are TRBV30 and TRBJ2-5, with D possibly matching TRBD2 (6 bases). Here the CDR3 DNA reads TGTGCCTGGAGTATGGCGGGGAGGCAGGAGACCCAGTACTTC. This translates into CAWSMAGRQETQYF. The whole variable domain, remainder taken from reference TRBV30 and TRBJ2-5, is SQTIHQWPATLVQPVGSPLSLECTVEGTSNPNLYWYRQAAGRGLQLLFYSVGIGQISSEVPQNLSASRPQDRQFILSSKKLLLSDSGFYLCAWSMAGRQETQYFGPGTRLLVL.